The sequence of this T cell receptor beta chain was determined in a study of cytomegalovirus exposure and HLA in healthy donors (dated by TCRdb to 2015 to 2018). Context from the whole study: An earlier analysis of several hundred of the donors reported about 300 Gb of sequence data and approximately 120 million unique TCR beta sequences obtained from roughly 180 million T cells. About 320 gigabases of sequencing data and approximately 85 million unique TCR sequences were included in an early release covering around 600 HLA-typed donors. Among the approximately 430 genotyped donors, 81% belonged to the genetic ancestry cluster associated with self-reported Caucasian donors. The study was designed to test whether signatures of past pathogen exposure could be identified by cataloging public T cell receptors. The T cell repertoires of under 700 subjects were profiled by immunosequencing and related to cytomegalovirus serostatus. Besides the first cohort of some 670 subjects, a separate validation cohort made up of over 95 different subjects was used. The study combined high-throughput TCR immunosequencing, statistical association of individual TCRs with disease status, and machine learning to predict cytomegalovirus infection status. A later analysis re-examined previously published TCR beta repertoires from 500 to 700 donors and added high-resolution HLA genotyping to investigate patterns of TCR occurrence. Rather than using new phenotypic data, the later analysis identified candidate immune exposures from TCR beta sequences and from how often those sequences occurred across donors. An earlier analysis of fewer than 750 of the donors used high-throughput TCR beta sequencing to judge whether each TCR beta V gene segment behaved as functional or pseudogenic. Donor age, sex, ethnicity and CMV serostatus were collected together with the repertoire data. Genome-wide SNP genotypes for about 65% of the roughly 670 donors were used in a later genetic analysis, which treated that subset as a discovery cohort. All discovery cohort repertoires had been generated using a single sequencing platform. Class I and class II HLA loci were covered by the typing at four-digit resolution. The number of donors typed differed by locus, with 629-630 for A, B, C, DRB1 and DQB1, roughly 550 for DQA1, 606 for DPA1, and 472 for DPB1. Several DR-DQ haplotypes were handled as single units for association and clustering because linkage in the cohort was strong. On average, around 200,000 unique TCR beta nucleotide sequences were sequenced per donor among 300 to 500 genotyped donors of the cohort, with roughly 18% of those sequences being non-productive.

The paper as a whole reports these results and caveats: Most TCR sequences were observed very rarely across donors, whereas some public TCRs were present in many individuals. Because counts were too low, 15 to 20 rarely observed V segments, including chromosome 9 orphons, were left out of the earlier analysis of several hundred of the donors. In vitro tests confirmed that a few of the cytomegalovirus-associated TCR beta chains recognize cytomegalovirus antigens. According to the authors, the approach could potentially be generalized to other disease states and immunological phenotypes. A cluster of highly shared sequence variants was judged likely to represent a technical artifact of the sequencing pipeline. V-gene and J-gene trimming of TCR beta chains was associated with a missense DCLRE1C variant in a later genetic analysis, and the association was replicated in an independent cohort. Most CMV-associated TCR beta chains appeared to be HLA-restricted in a later analysis, and the HLA associations seemed to be driven largely by CMV exposure. Some IMGT-functional V segments, including TRBV6-2 and TRBV6-3, could not be told apart with the 87-base-pair reads, so those segments were excluded. In a later analysis, HLA-associated TCR beta chains showed more clonal expansion and lower generation probabilities than non-associated chains that were equally common. The study listed 150 to 200 TCR beta chains as associated with cytomegalovirus. Because some donors lacked HLA typing at each locus, the association tests relied only on the typed subset. Strong co-occurrence of HLA alleles, especially DR and DQ, made assigning TCR associations to individual alleles difficult. A further reported finding was that TCR beta sequences accurately predicted the HLA-A and HLA-B alleles for most subjects in the first cohort. Correlated functional status among segregating V segments might reflect linkage disequilibrium, but an unknown experimental factor could not be ruled out. Sequencing depth was assumed to be roughly uniform across donors in the presence/absence analyses, though that assumption may not hold. Specific HLA alleles were associated with 15,000 to 20,000 TCR beta sequences at a false discovery rate of 0.05 in a later analysis. Compared with the roughly 720-donor mean, donors in an Asian-associated ancestry cluster had fewer N-insertions in productive TCRs, according to a later genetic analysis. In a later analysis, the rate of TCR association differed among HLA loci, with DRB1 alleles having the most associated TCRs and HLA-C alleles having the fewest. In both the original and validation cohorts, the classifier was reported to diagnose cytomegalovirus status with high specificity and sensitivity. The cohort was sequenced for TCR beta chains only, and without alpha or paired-chain data the features that could be detected were limited. Several of the top co-occurrence clusters appeared to be linked to parvovirus B19, influenza, CMV and Epstein-Barr virus, according to a later analysis. In an earlier analysis of roughly 500 of the donors, most TCR beta V segments appeared in productive rearrangements about 87% or about 30% of the time, broadly matching IMGT annotations. CMV serostatus was the only immune exposure information available for the cohort.

In total, approximately 700 healthy bone marrow donors made up the cohort. At the time of sampling, every cohort member was nominally healthy, though immune exposures that went unrecorded were likely present. The donor tested CMV seropositive and was one of the 289 seropositive cohort members. A peripheral blood sample was collected from each donor, and TCR beta sequencing was performed on peripheral blood mononuclear cells. Genomic DNA extraction from the blood cell samples was performed with the Qiagen DNeasy Blood Extraction Kit. For this clone: There is no known antigen for this receptor. No base qualities exist here, and no much larger clone lies one base off it.

Libraries were made using the immunoSEQ multiplex PCR assay. For the multiplex PCR, a mixture combining 60 forward primers for TCR Vbeta segments and 13 reverse primers for TCR Jbeta segments was used. The CDR3 region of rearranged TCR beta genes was amplified from genomic DNA by a multiplex PCR assay. The Illumina HiSeq System was used to sequence the amplified TCR beta libraries as 87-base-pair reads. As for the original processing: A later analysis tallied tens of millions of unique TCR beta chains across the 666 repertoires, and around 10 million of those chains were shared by two or more donors. A nearest-neighbor algorithm error-corrected the raw reads and collapsed the reads into unique sequences, merging closely related sequences to remove PCR and sequencing errors. Alignment of CDR3 sequences to IMGT reference sequences was used to assign V, D and J gene segments. For a sequence to be retained, a match of at least six nucleotides to both a V gene segment and a J gene segment was required. A rearrangement was called productive if the CDR3 had no stop codons and remained in frame with V and J, and every other rearrangement was called non-productive. Following IMGT convention, CDR3 was defined as the stretch from the second conserved V-encoded cysteine up to the conserved J-encoded phenylalanine. Sequences without an unambiguous match to a single V gene segment were excluded from the earlier analysis of about 640 of the donors. An earlier analysis of about 600 of the donors called V segments functional above 56.7% productive rearrangements and segregating when the between-donor standard deviation exceeded 5%. A statistical classification framework was developed to diagnose cytomegalovirus status using the catalog of TCR beta chain sequences. A later analysis assigned V and J genes by comparing TCR nucleotide sequences with IMGT/GENE-DB human TR gene sequences. Using the TCRdist pipeline, a later analysis assigned CDR3 sequences along with most-parsimonious VDJ recombination scenarios. A later analysis defined each TCR beta chain by its CDR3 amino acid sequence plus V-gene family, and excluded reads lacking a unique V-gene family. A later analysis removed 592 highly shared, low-generation-probability nucleotide sequences to deal with suspected cross-contamination and a sequencing artifact. A later analysis calculated a clonal expansion index for each public chain from normalized within-repertoire ranks of inferred template counts. In a later analysis, generation probabilities were computed with a VDJ recombination model fitted to out-of-frame rearrangements, and the resulting probabilities were checked against IGoR. In a later analysis, hypergeometric tests were used to score TCR-TCR, TCR-HLA and TCR-CMV co-occurrence, with a repertoire-size bias correction applied to TCR pairs. False discovery rates were estimated in a later analysis by permuting HLA or CMV assignments 20 times. In a later analysis, co-occurring TCRs were grouped using DBSCAN, with TCRdist sequence similarity added in when clustering inside HLA-allele-positive subsets. For co-occurrence clustering, repertoires with fewer than 30,000 or more than 120,000 public chains were excluded, along with roughly 5 repertoires with anomalous nucleotide sharing. As stored in TCRdb, this immuneACCESS dataset retains in-frame rearrangements with V and J assigned. A fraction of the clones does not appear; measured against another copy, unresolved V genes explain less than half of the discrepancy, and the remainder lacks a known reason. The DNA was the basis for D and trimming; V, J and clone size are from that table. The sample table shows about 150,000 clones, and approximately 76% are seen once. 5.4% of the sample is held by the ten biggest clonotypes.

Relative to germline, V is 2 bases shorter and J is 6 bases shorter, with 8 bases between their ends. Sequences MDHEN (CDR1) and SYDVKM (CDR2) are obtained from the germline V gene. The CDR3 contains 12 residues, cysteine and phenylalanine counted. Solely the CDR3 DNA is kept, with 36 bases framed from the first base. The source material was PBMCs. The receptor comes from a woman aged 18-30 years in good health and CMV-seropositive. This chain is built from TRBV28 and TRBJ2-7; no D gene can be assigned with confidence. The sequence in DNA is TGTGCCAGCAGTTTAGCCCTATCCGAGCAGTACTTC. The translation is CASSLALSEQYF.